This entry features one T cell receptor beta chain sequence. Its antigen is unknown. The data were obtained in a study of a mutant IDH1 vaccine in newly diagnosed glioma. Study-wide context: Onset of vaccination occurred 4-6 weeks following radiotherapy alone, or with temozolomide cycles. Patients got radiotherapy, temozolomide, or both beforehand, and most got both. Study-level points and caveats: Vaccination induced immune responses in about 93% of patients.

The table came from immunoSEQ multiplex PCR; TCRdb's copy has only in-frame clones and leaves some out. The profile shows more than 35,000 clones, roughly 85% of them singletons. Described time point: week 5, during vaccination. One vaccine dose held 300 ug of mutant IDH1 20-mer peptide and came with topical imiquimod. This CDR3 is 15 amino acids long. J was trimmed by 4 bases and V by 3 bases; bases with no gene match: 6. The V gene's germline CDR1 is KGHSH and CDR2 LQKENI. This sequence originates from a middle-aged man with glioma. This chain connects TRBV18 to TRBJ1-3; the match to TRBD1 covers 7 bases. Sequencing was performed on PBMCs, taken from a glioma patient whose treatment included an IDH1 peptide vaccine. The CDR3 region has the DNA TGTGCCAGCTCACCTCAGACAGGGTACGGAAACACCATATATTTT. Residues: CASSPQTGYGNTIYF.